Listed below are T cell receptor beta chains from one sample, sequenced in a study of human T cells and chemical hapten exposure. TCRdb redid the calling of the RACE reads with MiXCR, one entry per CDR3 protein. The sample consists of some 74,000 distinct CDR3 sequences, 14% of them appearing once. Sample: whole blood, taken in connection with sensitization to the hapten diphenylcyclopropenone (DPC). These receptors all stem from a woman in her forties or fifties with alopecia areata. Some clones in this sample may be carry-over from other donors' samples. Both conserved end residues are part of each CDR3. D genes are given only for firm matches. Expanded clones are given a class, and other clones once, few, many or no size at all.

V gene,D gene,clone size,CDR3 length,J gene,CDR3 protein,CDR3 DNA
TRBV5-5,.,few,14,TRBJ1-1,CASSLARTSYEAFF,TGTGCCAGCAGCTTGGCCCGTACAAGCTATGAAGCTTTCTTT
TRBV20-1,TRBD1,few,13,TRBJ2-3,CSARKGQTDTQYF,TGCAGTGCTAGAAAGGGACAGACAGATACGCAGTATTTT
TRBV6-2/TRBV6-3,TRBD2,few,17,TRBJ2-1,CASSTLAGERNSNEQFF,TGTGCCAGCAGTACCCTAGCGGGAGAACGGAATTCCAATGAGCAGTTCTTC
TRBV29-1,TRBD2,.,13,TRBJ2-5,CSVGLAVQETQYF,TGCAGCGTCGGTCTAGCGGTTCAGGAGACCCAGTACTTC
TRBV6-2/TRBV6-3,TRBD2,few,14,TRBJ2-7,CASSSSGRANEQYF,TGTGCCAGCAGCTCGAGCGGGAGGGCCAACGAGCAGTACTTC
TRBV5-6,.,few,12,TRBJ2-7,CASGGMYAEQYF,TGTGCCAGCGGGGGGATGTACGCCGAGCAGTACTTC
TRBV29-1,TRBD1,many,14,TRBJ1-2,CSVVTQPGGYGYTF,TGCAGCGTTGTAACCCAGCCAGGGGGCTATGGCTACACCTTC
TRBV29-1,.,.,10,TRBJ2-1,CSADRPDGFF,TGCAGCGCTGATAGACCCGACGGGTTCTTC
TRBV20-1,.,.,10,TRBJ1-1,CSATDNEAFF,TGCAGTGCTACAGACAATGAAGCTTTCTTT
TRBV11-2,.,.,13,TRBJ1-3,CASSVSRVNTIYF,TGTGCCAGCAGTGTCTCCAGGGTAAACACCATATATTTT
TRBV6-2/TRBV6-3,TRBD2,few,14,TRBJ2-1,CASRTAGGVGEQFF,TGTGCCAGCAGGACGGCGGGAGGAGTGGGTGAGCAGTTCTTC
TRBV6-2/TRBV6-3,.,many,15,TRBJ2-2,CASSYRASATGELFF,TGTGCCAGCAGTTACAGGGCTAGCGCGACCGGGGAGCTGTTTTTT
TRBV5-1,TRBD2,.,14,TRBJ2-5,CASSRGRAEETQYF,TGCGCCAGCAGCCGTGGGAGGGCTGAAGAGACCCAGTACTTC
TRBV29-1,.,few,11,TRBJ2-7,CSVGVSYEQYF,TGCAGCGTTGGCGTCTCCTACGAGCAGTACTTC
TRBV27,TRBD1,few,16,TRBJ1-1,CASSKAYRGSKTEAFF,TGTGCCAGCAGTAAAGCATACAGGGGTAGCAAAACTGAAGCTTTCTTT
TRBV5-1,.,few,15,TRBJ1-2,CASSLGRSPNYGYTF,TGCGCCAGCAGCTTGGGCCGTTCCCCCAACTATGGCTACACCTTC
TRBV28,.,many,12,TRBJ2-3,CASSLRGDTQYF,TGTGCCAGCAGCCTACGGGGGGATACGCAGTATTTT
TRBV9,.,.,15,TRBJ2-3,CASSSRSGTTDTQYF,TGTGCCAGCAGCTCACGGAGCGGGACAACAGATACGCAGTATTTT
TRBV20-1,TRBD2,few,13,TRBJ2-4,CSARDLADNIQYF,TGCAGTGCTAGAGATCTAGCGGATAACATTCAGTACTTC
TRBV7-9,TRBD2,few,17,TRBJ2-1,CASSSPLSLAGGSEQFF,TGTGCCAGCAGCTCACCCCTCTCACTAGCGGGAGGGAGTGAGCAGTTCTTC
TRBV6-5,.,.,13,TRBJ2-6,CASKSSGANVLTF,TGTGCCAGCAAAAGCTCTGGGGCCAACGTCCTGACTTTC
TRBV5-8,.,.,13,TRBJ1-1,CASSSRLNTEAFF,TGTGCCAGCAGCTCCAGGTTGAACACTGAAGCTTTCTTT
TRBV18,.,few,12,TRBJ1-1,CASFRLQAEAFF,TGTGCCAGCTTCCGGCTCCAGGCTGAAGCTTTCTTT
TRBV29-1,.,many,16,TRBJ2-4,CSVAYTTGLIKNIQYF,TGCAGCGTCGCCTACACCACTGGGCTCATAAAAAACATTCAGTACTTC
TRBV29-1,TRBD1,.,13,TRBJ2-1,CSVSPTGTNEQFF,TGCAGCGTTTCCCCGACAGGGACGAATGAGCAGTTCTTC
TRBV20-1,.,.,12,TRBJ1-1,CSAEYRNTEAFF,TGCAGTGCTGAATATCGGAACACTGAAGCTTTCTTT
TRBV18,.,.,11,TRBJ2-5,CASSPSETQYF,TGTGCCAGCTCACCATCGGAGACCCAGTACTTC
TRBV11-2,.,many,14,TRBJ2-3,CASSSRDSTDTQYF,TGTGCCAGCAGCTCTCGGGACAGCACAGATACGCAGTATTTT
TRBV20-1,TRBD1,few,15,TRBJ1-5,CSAGVGTGGFTPQHF,TGCAGTGCTGGAGTGGGGACAGGGGGTTTCACGCCCCAGCATTTT
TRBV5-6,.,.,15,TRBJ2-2,CASSIEGVYTGELFF,TGTGCCAGCAGCATCGAGGGGGTGTACACCGGGGAGCTGTTTTTT
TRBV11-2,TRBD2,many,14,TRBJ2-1,CASTPGTSSNEQFF,TGTGCCAGCACCCCAGGGACTAGCAGCAATGAGCAGTTCTTC
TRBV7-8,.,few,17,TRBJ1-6,CASSSEGRNSYNSPLHF,TGTGCCAGCAGCTCGGAAGGCAGGAACTCCTATAATTCACCCCTCCACTTT
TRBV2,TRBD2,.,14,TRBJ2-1,CAITGTSGYNEQFF,TGTGCCATCACCGGGACTAGCGGATACAATGAGCAGTTCTTC
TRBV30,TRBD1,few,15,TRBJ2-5,CAWGDLQGLGETQYF,TGTGCCTGGGGAGACCTACAGGGGCTCGGGGAGACCCAGTACTTC
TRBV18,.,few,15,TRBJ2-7,CASSPPTGVAYEQYF,TGTGCCAGCTCACCACCGACAGGCGTCGCCTACGAGCAGTACTTC
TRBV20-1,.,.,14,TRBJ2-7,CSAIPMGRTNEQYF,TGCAGTGCTATCCCAATGGGAAGGACCAACGAGCAGTACTTC
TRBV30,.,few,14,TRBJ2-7,CAWSHGASLGVEYF,TGTGCCTGGAGCCATGGGGCTTCTCTAGGGGTAGAGTACTTC
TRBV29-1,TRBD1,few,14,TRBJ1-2,CSAYSTGAGYGYTF,TGCAGCGCCTACTCGACAGGGGCAGGCTATGGCTACACCTTC
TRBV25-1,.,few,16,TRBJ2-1,CASRAVVGSGSHEQFF,TGTGCCAGCAGGGCCGTCGTTGGGTCAGGGAGCCATGAGCAGTTCTTC
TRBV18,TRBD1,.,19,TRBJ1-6,CASSPNTGQLSSYNSPLHF,TGTGCCAGCTCACCAAATACGGGACAGCTAAGCTCCTATAATTCACCCCTCCACTTT
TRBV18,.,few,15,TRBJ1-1,CASSPPNTGNTEAFF,TGTGCCAGCTCACCACCGAACACGGGGAACACTGAAGCTTTCTTT
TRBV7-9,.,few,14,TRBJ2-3,CASRGLMAADTQYF,TGTGCCAGCAGGGGGCTGATGGCCGCAGATACGCAGTATTTT
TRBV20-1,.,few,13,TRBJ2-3,CSAIRREPDTQYF,TGCAGTGCCATCCGGCGGGAACCAGATACGCAGTATTTT
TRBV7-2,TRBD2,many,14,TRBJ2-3,CASSSRLAVDTQYF,TGTGCCAGCAGCTCCAGACTAGCGGTAGATACGCAGTATTTT
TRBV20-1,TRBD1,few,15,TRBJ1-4,CSAHPPGQGNEKLFF,TGCAGTGCCCACCCCCCGGGACAGGGGAATGAAAAACTGTTTTTT
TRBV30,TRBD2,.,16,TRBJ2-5,CAWSVPSGRLRETQYF,TGTGCCTGGAGTGTACCTAGCGGGAGGCTGAGGGAGACCCAGTACTTC